These T cell receptor beta chains were read from a single sample in a study of cytomegalovirus exposure and HLA in healthy donors. Produced via immunoSEQ multiplex PCR; TCRdb's table is partial and in-frame only. The table lists about 200,000 clones, roughly 80% of them singletons. Sequencing was done on a sample of PBMCs. These receptors were taken from a woman aged 18 to 35 in good health and CMV-seronegative. CDR3s include the opening cysteine and the closing phenylalanine or tryptophan. The D gene is left open where the match is weak. Rows give clone size only sometimes, using once, few, many, or a class for an expanded clone.

clone size,D gene,J gene,V gene,CDR3 DNA,CDR3 protein
-,-,TRBJ1-1,TRBV5-4,TGTGCCAGCAGCCACCGGGACACGCTTCTGAACACTGAAGCTTTCTTT,CASSHRDTLLNTEAFF
once,TRBD2,TRBJ2-1,TRBV4-3,TGCGCCAGCAGCCAAGATTTAGCGACTAGCGGGAGGGTCGGCTCCTACAATGAGCAGTTCTTC,CASSQDLATSGRVGSYNEQFF
-,TRBD1,TRBJ1-2,TRBV7-9,TGTTCCTGGGGACAGGTTAATATTAGGAACGGCTACACCTTC,CSWGQVNIRNGYTF
-,-,TRBJ1-6,TRBV28,TGTGCCAGCGGGGCGGGGGGGAGCTCCTATAATTCACCCCTCCACTTT,CASGAGGSSYNSPLHF
once,-,TRBJ2-6,TRBV5-4,TGTGCCAGCAGCTTCGGCAGGGTTGGGGGGGCCAACGTCCTGACTTTC,CASSFGRVGGANVLTF
-,-,TRBJ1-1,TRBV5-6,TGTGCCAGCAGCTTCGAGGGCGTCGCTGAAGCTTTCTTT,CASSFEGVAEAFF
-,-,TRBJ1-1,TRBV6-5,TGTGCCACCAGACAGGTGAACACTGAAGCTTTCTTT,CATRQVNTEAFF
-,-,TRBJ1-1,TRBV29-1,TGCAGCGTTGAAGTCTGGCCAACAGAAGCTTTCTTT,CSVEVWPTEAFF
-,TRBD2,TRBJ2-7,TRBV7-2,TGTGCCAGCAGCCAAGCGGGACTAGCCTACGAGCAGTACTTC,CASSQAGLAYEQYF
few,-,TRBJ1-1,TRBV5-1,TGCGCCAGCAGCCGGTCAGGGGCTGGCCAGAACGTAATGACTGAAGCTTTCTTT,CASSRSGAGQNVMTEAFF
-,-,TRBJ2-7,TRBV7-6,TGTGCCAGCAGCTTTCTTCCGGGCTCCTACGAGCAGTACTTC,CASSFLPGSYEQYF
few,TRBD1,TRBJ1-1,TRBV28,TGTGCCAGCAGTTCGGACAGGGGGCGCCCTGAAGCTTTCTTT,CASSSDRGRPEAFF
-,TRBD1,TRBJ2-7,TRBV11-2,TGTGCCAGCAGCTTAGTAATAGGGACAGGGAGCTCCTACGAGCAGTACTTC,CASSLVIGTGSSYEQYF
-,TRBD1,TRBJ1-2,TRBV7-2,TGTGCCAGCAGCTTAGTGGGACAGGGGGCCCCAAAAGGTGGCTACACCTTC,CASSLVGQGAPKGGYTF
-,-,TRBJ2-3,TRBV29-1,TGCAGCGTTCCTGGGCGACTAGCAAGGGGGAGGGCGCAGTATTTT,CSVPGRLARGRAQYF
once,TRBD2,TRBJ2-1,TRBV7-2,TGTGCCAGCAGCCCGGCCGAGCGGGGGTTCAATGAGCAGTTCTTC,CASSPAERGFNEQFF
few,-,TRBJ1-5,TRBV6-1,TGTGCCAGCAGCAGGGCGTGGAGTCAGCCCCAGCATTTT,CASSRAWSQPQHF
-,-,TRBJ2-2,TRBV11-2,TGTGCCAGCAGCTTAGGGGGGCTGAACACCGGGGAGCTGTTTTTT,CASSLGGLNTGELFF
-,TRBD2,TRBJ2-1,TRBV4-1,TGCGCCAGCAGCCAAGGTGACGGGGGGGCGAATGAGCAGTTCTTC,CASSQGDGGANEQFF
-,-,TRBJ2-5,TRBV19,TGTGCCAGTAGTATTGGGCCTCAAGAGACCCAGTACTTC,CASSIGPQETQYF
-,-,TRBJ1-6,TRBV25-1,TGTGCCAGCAGTGACGGGGGTTATAATTCACCCCTCCACTTT,CASSDGGYNSPLHF
few,TRBD2,TRBJ2-2,TRBV4-3,TGCGCCAGCAGCCAACATCCACCGGCGGGACTAGCAAGACCGAACACCGGGGAGCTGTTTTTT,CASSQHPPAGLARPNTGELFF
few,TRBD1,TRBJ1-1,TRBV6-5,TGTGCCAGCAGTTACTCGCGACAGGGGAGCACTGAAGCTTTCTTT,CASSYSRQGSTEAFF
-,TRBD2,TRBJ2-5,TRBV4-3,TGCGCCAGCAGCCCCGGGGTGTTAGCGGGAGAAGAGACCCAGTACTTC,CASSPGVLAGEETQYF
-,TRBD1,TRBJ1-1,TRBV11-2,TGTGCCAGCAGCTTAGCGCAGGGGGCGCGGGATACTGAAGCTTTCTTT,CASSLAQGARDTEAFF
-,-,TRBJ1-1,TRBV11-2,TGTGCCAGCAGCTCCCCAGCGGGAAGAGGTGGCTTCGCTTTCTTT,CASSSPAGRGGFAFF
-,-,TRBJ1-2,TRBV11-2,TGTGCCAGCAGCTTAGGTCAAGGGGATTATGGCTACACCTTC,CASSLGQGDYGYTF
-,TRBD2,TRBJ2-1,TRBV4-3,TGCGCCAGCAGCCAAGATCTAGCGGGATCCTACAATGAGCAGTTCTTC,CASSQDLAGSYNEQFF
-,-,TRBJ1-5,TRBV6-1,TGTGCCAGCAGTGAATCTAGGACAGCGACGTACAATCAGCCCCAGCATTTT,CASSESRTATYNQPQHF
-,TRBD1,TRBJ2-7,TRBV18,TGTGCCAGCTCACTGGACAGGTACGAGCAGTACTTC,CASSLDRYEQYF
-,TRBD2,TRBJ2-1,TRBV30,TGTGCCTGGAGTGTACTCGCGGGAGGGTTAAATGAGCAGTTCTTC,CAWSVLAGGLNEQFF
-,-,TRBJ2-7,TRBV10-2,TGCGCCAGCAGTGAGTCGACCAGGGACTACGAGCAGTACTTC,CASSESTRDYEQYF
-,TRBD1,TRBJ1-4,TRBV5-5,TGTGCCAGCAGCTGGCGGGACAGGGATAATGAAAAACTGTTTTTT,CASSWRDRDNEKLFF
-,-,TRBJ2-1,TRBV19,TGTGCCAGTTCCCCGGTCACGAGCTCCTACAATGAGCAGTTCTTC,CASSPVTSSYNEQFF
-,TRBD2,TRBJ2-1,TRBV30,TGTGCCTGGAGTGTACCGGGCGGGAGCATCCTAAATGAGCAGTTCTTC,CAWSVPGGSILNEQFF
-,-,TRBJ2-3,TRBV9,TGTGCCAGCAGCCCAGGCGGACCCCGTGGGGGCACGCAGTATTTT,CASSPGGPRGGTQYF
-,-,TRBJ1-2,TRBV6-5,TGTGCCAGCATAGACCCCCGGGGGACTAACTATGGCTACACCTTC,CASIDPRGTNYGYTF
-,-,TRBJ2-5,TRBV10-3,TGTGCCATCAGTGATTTAGCGGAAGCCCCAGAGACCCAGTACTTC,CAISDLAEAPETQYF
-,TRBD2,TRBJ2-3,TRBV29-1,TGCAGCGTGAGGGGGACTAGCGGAGTTTCTAGCACAGATACGCAGTATTTT,CSVRGTSGVSSTDTQYF
-,-,TRBJ2-7,TRBV28,TGTGCCAGCAGTTTGCCGCGGGACGAGGACTCCTACGAGCAGTACTTC,CASSLPRDEDSYEQYF
-,-,TRBJ1-5,TRBV7-8,TGTGCCAGCAGCTCATCCTCGGACAGCCTAAGGGGATATCAGCCCCAGCATTTT,CASSSSSDSLRGYQPQHF
few,TRBD1,TRBJ1-4,TRBV5-1,TGCGCCAGCAGCCGGATGACAGGGGCTAATGAAAAACTGTTTTTT,CASSRMTGANEKLFF
-,TRBD2,TRBJ2-2,TRBV19,TGTGCCAGTCGACTAGCGGGAGGGGAGCTGTTTTTT,CASRLAGGELFF
-,TRBD2,TRBJ2-1,TRBV2,TGTGCCAGCAGGGGGACTAGTGCTTACAATGAGCAGTTCTTC,CASRGTSAYNEQFF
-,-,TRBJ1-2,TRBV5-6,TGTGCCAGCAGCTTGACAGAACGCTATGGCTACACCTTC,CASSLTERYGYTF
-,TRBD1,TRBJ2-7,TRBV6-1,TGTGCCAGCAGTGAGCTCGGGACAGGCAACTACGAGCAGTACTTC,CASSELGTGNYEQYF